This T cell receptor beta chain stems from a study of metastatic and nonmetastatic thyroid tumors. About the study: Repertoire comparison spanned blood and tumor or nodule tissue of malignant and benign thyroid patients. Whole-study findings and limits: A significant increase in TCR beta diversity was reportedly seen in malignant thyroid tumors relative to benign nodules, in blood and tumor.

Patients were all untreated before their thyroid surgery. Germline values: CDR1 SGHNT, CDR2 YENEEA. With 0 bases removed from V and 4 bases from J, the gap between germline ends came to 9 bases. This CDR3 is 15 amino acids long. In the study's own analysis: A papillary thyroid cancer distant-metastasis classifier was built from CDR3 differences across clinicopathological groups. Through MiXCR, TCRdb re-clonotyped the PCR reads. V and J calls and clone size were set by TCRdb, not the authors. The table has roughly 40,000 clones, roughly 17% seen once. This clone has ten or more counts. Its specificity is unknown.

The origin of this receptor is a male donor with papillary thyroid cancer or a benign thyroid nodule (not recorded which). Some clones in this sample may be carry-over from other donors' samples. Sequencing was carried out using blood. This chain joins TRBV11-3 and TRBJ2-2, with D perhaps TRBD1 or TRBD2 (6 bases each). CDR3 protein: CASSLDEGGTGELFF. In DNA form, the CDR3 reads TGTGCCAGCAGCTTAGACGAGGGGGGCACCGGGGAGCTGTTTTTT.